This T cell receptor beta chain was identified in a study of T cell responses to AZD1222 COVID-19 vaccine. Study-level findings and limits: Spike-specific TCRs gained breadth and depth after people received two AZD1222 doses. Among the donors, most were white British and more were female, and clonal diversity was possibly underestimated. Vaccine-related CD4 TCRs covered spike, predominating at 160-218 and 743-854.

Germline CDR1 LNHDA, CDR2 SQIVND (reference sequence). Trimming at V came to 4 bases and at J to 5 bases, leaving 12 bases not matched to a gene. The length of the CDR3 is 17 residues. A word on this clone: Its cognate antigen is unknown.

Produced via immunoSEQ multiplex PCR; TCRdb's table is partial and in-frame only. This sample yields about 92,000 clones, of which roughly 93% are seen a single time; 22% belongs to the top ten. Material: peripheral blood, obtained on day 0 of AZD1222 vaccination. The TCR comes from an adult in good health. The chain joins TRBV19 to TRBJ2-5; 11 bases map to TRBD2. In DNA, the CDR3 is TGTGCCAGTAGTACAAAACGTAGCGGGGGGGCCAGGGAGACCCAGTACTTC. Translated, it gives CASSTKRSGGARETQYF.